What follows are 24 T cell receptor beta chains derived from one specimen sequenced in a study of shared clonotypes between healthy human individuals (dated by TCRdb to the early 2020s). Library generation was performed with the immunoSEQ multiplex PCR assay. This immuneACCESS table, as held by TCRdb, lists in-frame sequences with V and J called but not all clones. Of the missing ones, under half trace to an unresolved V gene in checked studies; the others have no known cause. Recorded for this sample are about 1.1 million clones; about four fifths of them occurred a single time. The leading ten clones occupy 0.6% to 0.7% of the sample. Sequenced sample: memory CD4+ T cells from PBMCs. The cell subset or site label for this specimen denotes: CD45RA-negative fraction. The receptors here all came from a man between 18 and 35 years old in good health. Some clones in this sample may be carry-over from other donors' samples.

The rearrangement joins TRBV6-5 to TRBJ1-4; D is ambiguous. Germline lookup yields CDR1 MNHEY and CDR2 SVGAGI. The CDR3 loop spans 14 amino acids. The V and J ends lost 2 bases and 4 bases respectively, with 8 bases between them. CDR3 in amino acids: CASSYGQINEKLFF. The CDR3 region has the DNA TGTGCCAGCAGTTACGGGCAGATTAATGAAAAACTGTTTTTT.

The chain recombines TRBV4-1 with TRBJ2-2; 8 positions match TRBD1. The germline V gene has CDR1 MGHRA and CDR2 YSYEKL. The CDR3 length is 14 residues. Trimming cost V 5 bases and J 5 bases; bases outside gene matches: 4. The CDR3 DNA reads TGCGCCAGCAGCGACCGGACAGGGACCGGGGAGCTGTTTTTT. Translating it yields CASSDRTGTGELFF.

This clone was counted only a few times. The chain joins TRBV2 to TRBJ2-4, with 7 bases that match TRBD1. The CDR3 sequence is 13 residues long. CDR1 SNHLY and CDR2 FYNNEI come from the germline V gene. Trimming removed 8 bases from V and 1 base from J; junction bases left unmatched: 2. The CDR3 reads CASGTEAKNIQYF. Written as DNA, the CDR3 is TGTGCCAGCGGGACAGAGGCCAAAAACATTCAGTACTTC.

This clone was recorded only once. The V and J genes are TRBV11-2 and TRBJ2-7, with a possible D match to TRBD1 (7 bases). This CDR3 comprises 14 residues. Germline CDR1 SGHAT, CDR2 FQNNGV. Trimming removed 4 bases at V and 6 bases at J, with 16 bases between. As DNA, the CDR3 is TGTGCCAGCAGCTCCCACCGCCAGGGGGGCGAGCAGTACTTC. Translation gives CASSSHRQGGEQYF.

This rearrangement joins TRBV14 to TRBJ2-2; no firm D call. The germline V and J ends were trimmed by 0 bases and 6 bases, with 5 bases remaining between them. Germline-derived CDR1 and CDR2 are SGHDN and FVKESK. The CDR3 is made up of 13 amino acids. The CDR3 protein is CASSQDVAGELFF. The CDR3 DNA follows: TGTGCCAGCAGCCAAGATGTAGCCGGGGAGCTGTTTTTT.

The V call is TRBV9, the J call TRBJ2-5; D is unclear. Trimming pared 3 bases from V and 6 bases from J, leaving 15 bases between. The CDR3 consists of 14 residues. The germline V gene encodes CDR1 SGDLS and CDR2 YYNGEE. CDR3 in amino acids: CASSAQTSSKTQYF. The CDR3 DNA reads TGTGCCAGCAGCGCCCAGACCTCGTCTAAGACCCAGTACTTC.

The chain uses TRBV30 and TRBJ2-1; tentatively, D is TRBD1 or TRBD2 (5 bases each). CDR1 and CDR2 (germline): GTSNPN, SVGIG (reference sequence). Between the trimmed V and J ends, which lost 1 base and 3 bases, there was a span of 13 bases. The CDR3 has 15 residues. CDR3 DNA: TGTGCCTGGAGTGAGGGACCCCCGCTCTACAATGAGCAGTTCTTC. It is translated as CAWSEGPPLYNEQFF.

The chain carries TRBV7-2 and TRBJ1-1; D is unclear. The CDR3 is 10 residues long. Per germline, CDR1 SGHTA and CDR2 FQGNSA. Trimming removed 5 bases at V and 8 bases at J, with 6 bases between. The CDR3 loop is CASSRNEAFF. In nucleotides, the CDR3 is TGTGCCAGCAGCCGAAACGAAGCTTTCTTT.

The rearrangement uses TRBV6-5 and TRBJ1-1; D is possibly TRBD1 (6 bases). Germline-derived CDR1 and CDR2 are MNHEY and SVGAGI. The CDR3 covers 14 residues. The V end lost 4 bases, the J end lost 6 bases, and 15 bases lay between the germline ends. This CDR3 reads CASSSLPPGAEAFF. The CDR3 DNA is TGTGCCAGCAGTTCCCTTCCCCCAGGGGCTGAAGCTTTCTTT.

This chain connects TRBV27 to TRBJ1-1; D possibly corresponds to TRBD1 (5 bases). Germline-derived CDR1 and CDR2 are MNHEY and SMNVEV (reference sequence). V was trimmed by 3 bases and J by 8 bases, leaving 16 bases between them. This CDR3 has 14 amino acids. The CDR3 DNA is TGTGCCAGCAGTTTTCAGGGTTTAATTGCGGAAGCTTTCTTT. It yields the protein CASSFQGLIAEAFF.

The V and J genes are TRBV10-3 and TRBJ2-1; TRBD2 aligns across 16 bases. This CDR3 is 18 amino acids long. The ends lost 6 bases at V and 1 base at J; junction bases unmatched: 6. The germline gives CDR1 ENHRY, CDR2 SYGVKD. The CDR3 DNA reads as TGTGCCATCAGACCGGGACTAGCGGGAGGGGGGTCCTACAATGAGCAGTTCTTC. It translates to CAIRPGLAGGGSYNEQFF.

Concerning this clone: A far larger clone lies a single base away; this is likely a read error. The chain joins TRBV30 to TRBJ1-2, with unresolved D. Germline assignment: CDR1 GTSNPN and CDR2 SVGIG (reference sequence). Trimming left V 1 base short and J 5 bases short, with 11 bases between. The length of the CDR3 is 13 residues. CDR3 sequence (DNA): TGTGCCTGGAGTGCAGAAGCCTCGTATGGCTACACCTTC. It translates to CAWSAEASYGYTF. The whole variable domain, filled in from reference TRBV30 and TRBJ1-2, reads SQTIHQWPATLVQPVGSPLSLECTVEGTSNPNLYWYRQAAGRGLQLLFYSVGIGQISSEVPQNLSASRPQDRQFILSSKKLLLSDSGFYLCAWSAEASYGYTFGSGTRLTVV.

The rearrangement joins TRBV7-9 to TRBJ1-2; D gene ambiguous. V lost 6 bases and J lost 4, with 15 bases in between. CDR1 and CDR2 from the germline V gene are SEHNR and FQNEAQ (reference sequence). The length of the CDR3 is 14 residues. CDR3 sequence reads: CASRPREQLYGYTF. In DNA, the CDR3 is TGTGCCAGCAGACCCCGCGAACAGCTCTATGGCTACACCTTC.

The CDR3 sequence is CASSSRGGGYNEQYF. The CDR3 DNA reads TGTGCCAGCAGCTCCAGGGGTGGGGGGTACAACGAGCAGTACTTC. The chain carries TRBV13 and TRBJ2-7, with D perhaps assigned TRBD1 or TRBD2 (6 bases each). The CDR3 has 15 residues. Germline CDR1 and CDR2: PRHDT and FYEKMQ (reference sequence). The V end was cut by 4 bases, the J end by 5 bases, with 18 bases between.

CDR3 sequence reads: CASRIGTSGTYEQYF. The CDR3 DNA is TGTGCCAGCAGAATCGGGACTAGCGGCACCTACGAGCAGTACTTC. The V and J genes are TRBV28 and TRBJ2-7; TRBD2 agrees at 11 bases. The J segment lost 2 bases and the V segment lost 6 bases, leaving 6 bases of the junction unmatched. CDR3 size: 15 residues. In germline, CDR1 is MDHEN, CDR2 SYDVKM.

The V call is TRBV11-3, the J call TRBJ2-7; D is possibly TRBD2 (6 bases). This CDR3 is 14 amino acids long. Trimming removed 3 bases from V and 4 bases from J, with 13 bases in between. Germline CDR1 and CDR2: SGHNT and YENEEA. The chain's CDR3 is CASSLGGVGYEQYF. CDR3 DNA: TGTGCCAGCAGCTTGGGGGGAGTGGGATACGAGCAGTACTTC. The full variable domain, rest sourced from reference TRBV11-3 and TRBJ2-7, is EAGVVQSPRYKIIEKKQPVAFWCNPISGHNTLYWYLQNLGQGPELLIRYENEEAVDDSQLPKDRFSAERLKGVDSTLKIQPAELGDSAVYLCASSLGGVGYEQYFGPGTRLTVT.

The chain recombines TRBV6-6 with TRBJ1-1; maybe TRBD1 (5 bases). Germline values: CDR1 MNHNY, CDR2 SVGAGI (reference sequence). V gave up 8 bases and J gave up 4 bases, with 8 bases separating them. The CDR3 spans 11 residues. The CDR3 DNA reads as TGTGCCAGCGGGGGAAGCACTGAAGCTTTCTTT. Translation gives CASGGSTEAFF.

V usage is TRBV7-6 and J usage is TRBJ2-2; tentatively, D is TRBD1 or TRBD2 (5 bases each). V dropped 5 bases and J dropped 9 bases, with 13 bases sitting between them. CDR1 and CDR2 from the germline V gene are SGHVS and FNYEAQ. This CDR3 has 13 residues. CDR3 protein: CASSGSGPRELFF. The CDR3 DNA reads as TGTGCCAGCAGCGGTTCGGGGCCGCGGGAGCTGTTTTTT.

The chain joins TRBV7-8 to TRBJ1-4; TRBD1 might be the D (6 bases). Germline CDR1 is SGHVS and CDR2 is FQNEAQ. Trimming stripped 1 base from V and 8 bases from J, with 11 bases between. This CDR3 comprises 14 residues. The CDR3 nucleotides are TGTGCCAGCAGCTTAGGGGGGGCAGAGGAAAAACTGTTTTTT. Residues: CASSLGGAEEKLFF.

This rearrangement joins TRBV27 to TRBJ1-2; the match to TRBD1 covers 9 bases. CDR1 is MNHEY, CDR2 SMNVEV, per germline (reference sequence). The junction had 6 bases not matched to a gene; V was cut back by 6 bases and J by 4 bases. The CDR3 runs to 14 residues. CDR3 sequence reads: CASRRTGGLYGYTF. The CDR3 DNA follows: TGTGCCAGCAGGCGCACAGGGGGCCTCTATGGCTACACCTTC.

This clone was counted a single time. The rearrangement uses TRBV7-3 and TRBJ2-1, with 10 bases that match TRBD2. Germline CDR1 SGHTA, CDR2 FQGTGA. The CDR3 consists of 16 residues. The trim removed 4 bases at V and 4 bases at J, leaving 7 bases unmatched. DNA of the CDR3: TGTGCCAGCAGCTCCCCCGGAGCGGGAGGGTACAATGAGCAGTTCTTC. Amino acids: CASSSPGAGGYNEQFF.

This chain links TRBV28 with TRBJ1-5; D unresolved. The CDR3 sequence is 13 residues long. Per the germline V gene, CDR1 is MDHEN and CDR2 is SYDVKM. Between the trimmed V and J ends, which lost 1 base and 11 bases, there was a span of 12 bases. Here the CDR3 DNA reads TGTGCCAGCAGTTTATCCACGGGAACGGCCCAGCATTTT. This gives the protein CASSLSTGTAQHF. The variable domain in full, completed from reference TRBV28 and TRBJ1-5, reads DVKVTQSSRYLVKRTGEKVFLECVQDMDHENMFWYRQDPGLGLRLIYFSYDVKMKEKGDIPEGYSVSREKKERFSLILESASTNQTSMYLCASSLSTGTAQHFGDGTRLSIL.

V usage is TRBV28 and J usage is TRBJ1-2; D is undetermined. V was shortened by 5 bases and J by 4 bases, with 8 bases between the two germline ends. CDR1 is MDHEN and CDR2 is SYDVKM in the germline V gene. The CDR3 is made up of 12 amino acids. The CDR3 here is CASSPQIYGYTF. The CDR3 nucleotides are TGTGCCAGCAGTCCCCAAATCTATGGCTACACCTTC.

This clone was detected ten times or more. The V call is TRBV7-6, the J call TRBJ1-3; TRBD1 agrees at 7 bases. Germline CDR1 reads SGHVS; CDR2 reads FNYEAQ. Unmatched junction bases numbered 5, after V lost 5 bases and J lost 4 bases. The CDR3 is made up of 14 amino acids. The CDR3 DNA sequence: TGTGCCAGCAGCCTGACAGGGAACGGAAACACCATATATTTT. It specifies CASSLTGNGNTIYF.